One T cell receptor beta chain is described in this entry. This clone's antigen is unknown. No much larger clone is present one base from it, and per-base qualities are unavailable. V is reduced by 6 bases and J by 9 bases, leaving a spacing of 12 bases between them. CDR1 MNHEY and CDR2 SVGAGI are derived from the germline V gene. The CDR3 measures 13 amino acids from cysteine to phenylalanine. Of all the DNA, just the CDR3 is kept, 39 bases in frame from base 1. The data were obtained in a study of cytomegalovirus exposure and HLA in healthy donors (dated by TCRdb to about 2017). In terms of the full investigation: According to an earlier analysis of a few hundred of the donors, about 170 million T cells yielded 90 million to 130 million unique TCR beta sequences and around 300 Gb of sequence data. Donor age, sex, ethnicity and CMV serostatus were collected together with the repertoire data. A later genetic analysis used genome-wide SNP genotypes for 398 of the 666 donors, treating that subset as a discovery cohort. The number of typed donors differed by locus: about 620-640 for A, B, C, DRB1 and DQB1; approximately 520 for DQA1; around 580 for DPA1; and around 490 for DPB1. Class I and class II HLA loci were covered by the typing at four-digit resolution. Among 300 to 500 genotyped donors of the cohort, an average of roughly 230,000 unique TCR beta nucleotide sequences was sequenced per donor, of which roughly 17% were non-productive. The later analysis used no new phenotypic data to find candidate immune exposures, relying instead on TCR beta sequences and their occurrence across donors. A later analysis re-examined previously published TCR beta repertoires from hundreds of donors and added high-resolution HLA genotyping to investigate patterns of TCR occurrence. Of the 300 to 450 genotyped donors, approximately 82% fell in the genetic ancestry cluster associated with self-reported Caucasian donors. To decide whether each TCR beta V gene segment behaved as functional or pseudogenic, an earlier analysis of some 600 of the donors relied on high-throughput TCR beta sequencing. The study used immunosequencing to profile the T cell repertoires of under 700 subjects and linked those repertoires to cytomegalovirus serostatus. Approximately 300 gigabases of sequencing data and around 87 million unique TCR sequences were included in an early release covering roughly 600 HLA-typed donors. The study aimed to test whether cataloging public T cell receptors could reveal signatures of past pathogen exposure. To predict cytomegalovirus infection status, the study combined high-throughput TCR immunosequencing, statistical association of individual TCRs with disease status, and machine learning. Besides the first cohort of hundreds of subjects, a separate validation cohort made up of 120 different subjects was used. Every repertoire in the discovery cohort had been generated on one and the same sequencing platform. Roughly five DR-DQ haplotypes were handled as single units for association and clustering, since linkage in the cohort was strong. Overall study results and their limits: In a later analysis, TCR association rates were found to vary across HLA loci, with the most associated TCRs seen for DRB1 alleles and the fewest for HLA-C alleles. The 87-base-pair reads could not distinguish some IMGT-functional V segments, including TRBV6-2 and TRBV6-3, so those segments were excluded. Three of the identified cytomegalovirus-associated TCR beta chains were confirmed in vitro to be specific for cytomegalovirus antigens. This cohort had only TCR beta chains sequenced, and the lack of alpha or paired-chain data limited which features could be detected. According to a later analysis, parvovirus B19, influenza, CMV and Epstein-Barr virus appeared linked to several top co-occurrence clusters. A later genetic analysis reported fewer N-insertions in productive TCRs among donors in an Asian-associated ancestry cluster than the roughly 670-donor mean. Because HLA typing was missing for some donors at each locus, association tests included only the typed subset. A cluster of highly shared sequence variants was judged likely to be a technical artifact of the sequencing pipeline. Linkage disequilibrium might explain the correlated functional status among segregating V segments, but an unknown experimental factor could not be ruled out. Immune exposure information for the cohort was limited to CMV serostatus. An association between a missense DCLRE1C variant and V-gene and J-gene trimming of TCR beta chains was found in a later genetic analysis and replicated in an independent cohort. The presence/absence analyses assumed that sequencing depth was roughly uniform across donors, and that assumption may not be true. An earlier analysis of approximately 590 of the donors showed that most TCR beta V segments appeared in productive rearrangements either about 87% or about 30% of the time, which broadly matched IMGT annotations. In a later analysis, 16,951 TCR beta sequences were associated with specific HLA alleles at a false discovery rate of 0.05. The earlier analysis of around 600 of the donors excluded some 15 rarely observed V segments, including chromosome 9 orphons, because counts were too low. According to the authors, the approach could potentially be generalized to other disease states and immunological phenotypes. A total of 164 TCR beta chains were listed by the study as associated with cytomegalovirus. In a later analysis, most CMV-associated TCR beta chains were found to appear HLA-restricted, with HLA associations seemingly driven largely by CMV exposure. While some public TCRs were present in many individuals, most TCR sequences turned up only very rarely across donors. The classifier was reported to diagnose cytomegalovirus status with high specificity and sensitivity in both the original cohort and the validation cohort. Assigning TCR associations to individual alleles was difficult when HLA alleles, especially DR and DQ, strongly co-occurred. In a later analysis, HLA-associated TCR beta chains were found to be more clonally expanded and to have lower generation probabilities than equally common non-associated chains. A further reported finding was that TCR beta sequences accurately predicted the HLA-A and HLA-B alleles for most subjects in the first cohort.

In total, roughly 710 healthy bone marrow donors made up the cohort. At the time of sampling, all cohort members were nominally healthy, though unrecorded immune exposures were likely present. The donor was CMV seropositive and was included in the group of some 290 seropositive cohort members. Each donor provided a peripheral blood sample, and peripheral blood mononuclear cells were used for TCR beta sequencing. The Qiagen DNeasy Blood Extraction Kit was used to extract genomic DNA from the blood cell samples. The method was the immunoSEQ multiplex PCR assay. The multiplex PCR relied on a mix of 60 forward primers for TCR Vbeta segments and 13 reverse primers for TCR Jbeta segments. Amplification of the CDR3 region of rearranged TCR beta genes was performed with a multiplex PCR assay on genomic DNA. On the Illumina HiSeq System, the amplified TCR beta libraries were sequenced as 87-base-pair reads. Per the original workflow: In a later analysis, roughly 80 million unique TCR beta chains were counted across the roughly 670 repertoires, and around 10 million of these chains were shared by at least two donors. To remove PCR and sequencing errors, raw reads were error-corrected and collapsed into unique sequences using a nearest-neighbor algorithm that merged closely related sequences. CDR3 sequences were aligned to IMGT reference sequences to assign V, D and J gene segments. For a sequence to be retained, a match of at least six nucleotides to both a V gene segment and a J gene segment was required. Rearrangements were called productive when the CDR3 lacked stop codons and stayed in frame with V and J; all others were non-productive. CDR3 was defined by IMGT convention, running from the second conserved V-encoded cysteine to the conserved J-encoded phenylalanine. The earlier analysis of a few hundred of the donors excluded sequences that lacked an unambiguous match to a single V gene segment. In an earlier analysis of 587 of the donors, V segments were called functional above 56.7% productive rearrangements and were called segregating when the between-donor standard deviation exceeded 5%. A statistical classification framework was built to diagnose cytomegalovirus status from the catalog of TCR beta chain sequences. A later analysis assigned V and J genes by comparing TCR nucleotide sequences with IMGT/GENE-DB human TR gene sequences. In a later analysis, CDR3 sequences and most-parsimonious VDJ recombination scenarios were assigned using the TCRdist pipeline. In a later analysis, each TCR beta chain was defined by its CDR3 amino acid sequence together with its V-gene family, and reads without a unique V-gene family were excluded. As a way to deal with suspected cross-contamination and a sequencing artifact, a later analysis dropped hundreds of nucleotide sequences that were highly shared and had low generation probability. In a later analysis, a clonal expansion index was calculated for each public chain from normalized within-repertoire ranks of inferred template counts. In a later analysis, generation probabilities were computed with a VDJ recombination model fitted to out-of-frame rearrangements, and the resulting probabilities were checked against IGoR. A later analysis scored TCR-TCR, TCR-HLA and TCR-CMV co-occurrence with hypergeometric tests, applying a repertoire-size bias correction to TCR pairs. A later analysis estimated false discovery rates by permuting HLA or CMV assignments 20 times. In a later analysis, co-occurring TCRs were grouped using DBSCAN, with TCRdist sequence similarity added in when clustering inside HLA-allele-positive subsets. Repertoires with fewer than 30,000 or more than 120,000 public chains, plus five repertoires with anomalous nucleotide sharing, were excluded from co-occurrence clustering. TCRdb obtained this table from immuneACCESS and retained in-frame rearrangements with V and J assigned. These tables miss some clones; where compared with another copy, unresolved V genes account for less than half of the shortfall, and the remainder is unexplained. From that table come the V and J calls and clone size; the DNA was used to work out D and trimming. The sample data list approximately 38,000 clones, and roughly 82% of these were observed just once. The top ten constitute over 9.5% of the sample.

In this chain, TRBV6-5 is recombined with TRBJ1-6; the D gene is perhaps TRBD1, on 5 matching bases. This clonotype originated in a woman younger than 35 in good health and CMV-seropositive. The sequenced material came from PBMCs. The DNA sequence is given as TGTGCCAGCAGCTCGTCGGGGGTTTCACCCCTCCACTTT. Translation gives CASSSSGVSPLHF.